These 21 T cell receptor beta chains came from one sample sequenced in a study of control samples from healthy donors and cancer patients. Produced via immunoSEQ multiplex PCR; TCRdb's table is partial and in-frame only. The table has approximately 65,000 clones, around nine tenths seen once. Sequencing was carried out using PBMCs. All receptors come from a man aged 55 to 70 with lung cancer.

The chain has TRBV24-1 and TRBJ2-3, with D perhaps given as TRBD1 or TRBD2 (7 bases each). The CDR3 extends over 13 amino acids. V was pared by 2 bases and J by 8 bases, with 10 bases between. Germline CDR1 is KGHDR and CDR2 is SFDVKD. CDR3: CATSDSGGVTQYF. The CDR3 region has the DNA TGTGCCACCAGTGATTCAGGGGGGGTTACGCAGTATTTT.

The chain links TRBV4-2 to TRBJ2-2, with 10 bases aligning to TRBD1. Germline CDR1 reads LGHNA; CDR2 reads YNFKEQ. The CDR3 sequence is 17 residues long. Losses at the gene ends were 4 bases for V and 4 bases for J; bases not matched to a gene: 9. DNA for the CDR3: TGTGCCAGCAGCCCACTCAGCCGGGACAGGGGCACCGGGGAGCTGTTTTTT. Translated: CASSPLSRDRGTGELFF.

The DNA of the CDR3 is TGCGCCAGCAGCTTGGATCGGGGCAGAGACTATGGCTACACCTTC. Its translation: CASSLDRGRDYGYTF. V gene TRBV5-1 combines with J gene TRBJ1-2; D may be TRBD1 (5 bases). The CDR3 runs 15 residues. The V and J ends lost 0 bases and 3 bases respectively, with 12 bases between them. The germline V gene has CDR1 SGHRS and CDR2 YFSETQ. The complete variable domain, with remaining parts taken from reference TRBV5-1 and TRBJ1-2, reads KAGVTQTPRYLIKTRGQQVTLSCSPISGHRSVSWYQQTPGQGLQFLFEYFSETQRNKGNFPGRFSGRQFSNSRSEMNVSTLELGDSALYLCASSLDRGRDYGYTFGSGTRLTVV.

The chain links TRBV7-3 to TRBJ1-3, with a possible D match to TRBD1 (6 bases). V gave up 1 base and J gave up 4 bases, with 14 bases separating them. The CDR3 is 16 residues long. The V gene's germline CDR1 is SGHTA and CDR2 FQGTGA. CDR3 nucleotide sequence: TGTGCCAGCAGCTTAAGTCCGGGGGCGACCGGAAACACCATATATTTT. Translating gives CASSLSPGATGNTIYF.

The chain recombines TRBV5-6 with TRBJ2-2, with D perhaps TRBD1 (5 bases). The CDR3 runs 14 residues. Germline lookup yields CDR1 SGHDT and CDR2 YYEEEE. Trimming took off 2 bases at V and 3 bases at J, with 8 bases between the two ends. DNA for the CDR3: TGTGCCAGCAGCTTAGACAGATACACCGGGGAGCTGTTTTTT. This gives the protein CASSLDRYTGELFF.

The gene calls are TRBV12-3 or TRBV12-4 and TRBJ1-4; D is uncertain. The CDR3 runs 12 residues. V was pared by 10 bases and J by 0 bases, with 6 bases between. The CDR3 here is CAISATNEKLFF. The CDR3 DNA is TGTGCCATATCAGCAACTAATGAAAAACTGTTTTTT.

This clone was detected only a few times. The gene calls are TRBV29-1 and TRBJ2-1, with D perhaps TRBD2 (5 bases). The CDR3 runs 20 residues. The ends were cut back, 2 bases at V and 4 bases at J, with 30 bases in the middle. The germline V gene has CDR1 SQVTM and CDR2 ANQGSEA. CDR3 region: CSVERRPADTLTMSYNEQFF. In DNA, the CDR3 is TGCAGCGTTGAAAGGAGGCCAGCTGATACACTTACAATGTCTTACAATGAGCAGTTCTTC.

This clone was counted a single time. V is TRBV12-5 and J is TRBJ1-5; perhaps TRBD1 as D (5 bases). The V end was cut by 7 bases, the J end by 0 bases, with 13 bases between. There are 15 residues in the CDR3. In germline, CDR1 is LGHNT, CDR2 FRNRAP. The CDR3 DNA reads TGTGCTAGTGCCCCCGACAGAATTAGCAATCAGCCCCAGCATTTT. Protein product: CASAPDRISNQPQHF.

The chain couples TRBV7-6 to TRBJ2-3; 8 bases map to TRBD2. The CDR3 spans 16 residues. Germline V gene sequence: CDR1 SGHVS, CDR2 FNYEAQ. The J segment lost 4 bases and the V segment lost 1 base, leaving 7 bases of the junction unmatched. CDR3 nucleotide sequence: TGTGCCAGCAGCTTAGTGCCCAGCGGGGGATCAGATACGCAGTATTTT. The encoded protein is CASSLVPSGGSDTQYF.

The chain has TRBV7-2 and TRBJ2-7, with D maybe TRBD1 (5 bases). The CDR3 loop spans 15 amino acids. Germline lookup yields CDR1 SGHTA and CDR2 FQGNSA. Trimming took off 4 bases at V and 3 bases at J, with 16 bases between the two ends. Here the CDR3 reads CASSSNLDTYYEQYV. The CDR3 bases are TGTGCCAGCAGCTCCAACCTGGACACCTACTACGAGCAGTACGTC.

This chain uses TRBV21-1 with TRBJ1-1. TRBV21-1 has pseudogene status. This CDR3 has 14 residues. CDR3 region: CASSKGRGVTEAFF. CDR3 DNA: TGTGCCAGCAGCAAAGGAAGGGGAGTCACTGAAGCTTTCTTT.

The V call is TRBV15, the J call TRBJ2-6; D not resolved. This CDR3 is built from 14 residues. In germline, CDR1 is LNHNV, CDR2 YYDKDF (reference sequence). V was clipped by 9 bases and J by 2 bases, with 11 bases between them. The DNA for the CDR3 is TGTGCCACTCAAAAAGGAGCTGGGGCCAACGTCCTGACTTTC. Translated: CATQKGAGANVLTF.

The V and J genes are TRBV19 and TRBJ2-1; a weak D match, TRBD1 (6 bases). Trimming stripped 4 bases from V and 4 bases from J, with 14 bases between. The CDR3 contains 15 residues. Germline CDR1 and CDR2: LNHDA and SQIVND (reference sequence). The CDR3 DNA sequence: TGTGCCAGTAGTACGTCCCCCGGACAGTACAATGAGCAGTTCTTC. This sequence encodes CASSTSPGQYNEQFF.

V gene TRBV6-5 combines with J gene TRBJ1-2; D is ambiguous. The CDR3 has 13 residues. Between the trimmed V and J ends, which lost 2 bases and 5 bases, there was a span of 9 bases. CDR1 and CDR2 from the germline V gene are MNHEY and SVGAGI. The CDR3 here is CASSYDLRYGYTF. CDR3 nucleotides: TGTGCCAGCAGTTACGATCTTCGTTATGGCTACACCTTC.

A single count supports this clone. The chain couples TRBV7-3 to TRBJ2-7; D possibly corresponds to TRBD2 (5 bases). Trimming left V 3 bases short and J 2 bases short, with 8 bases between. The germline V gene has CDR1 SGHTA and CDR2 FQGTGA. The CDR3 loop spans 13 amino acids. CDR3: CASSFRETYEQYF. CDR3 coding DNA: TGTGCCAGCAGCTTCCGGGAAACCTACGAGCAGTACTTC.

The chain recombines TRBV27 with TRBJ1-5; D may be TRBD1 (5 bases). CDR3 size: 14 residues. Germline V gene data show CDR1 as MNHEY and CDR2 as SMNVEV (reference sequence). Trimming left V 2 bases short and J 7 bases short, with 12 bases between. DNA of the CDR3: TGTGCCAGCAGTTTAGTCCCAGGGTTGCAGCCCCAGCATTTT. Residues: CASSLVPGLQPQHF.

V and J are TRBV7-2 and TRBJ1-4; D ambiguous. Trimming took off 5 bases at V and 4 bases at J, with 17 bases between the two ends. The length of the CDR3 is 16 residues. Germline lookup yields CDR1 SGHTA and CDR2 FQGNSA. In DNA, the CDR3 is TGTGCCAGCAGCCCCTGGTCCGGCCTGTTTAATGAAAAACTGTTTTTT. It codes for CASSPWSGLFNEKLFF.

J is TRBJ2-5 and V is TRBV11-3, with unresolved D. The germline CDR1 and CDR2 sequences are SGHNT and YENEEA. CDR3 length: 13 residues. The ends were cut back, 5 bases at V and 3 bases at J, with 10 bases in the middle. Written as DNA, the CDR3 is TGTGCCAGCAGCACATCACCAAAAGAGACCCAGTACTTC. Its protein product is CASSTSPKETQYF. Complete variable domain (other parts from reference TRBV11-3 and TRBJ2-5): EAGVVQSPRYKIIEKKQPVAFWCNPISGHNTLYWYLQNLGQGPELLIRYENEEAVDDSQLPKDRFSAERLKGVDSTLKIQPAELGDSAVYLCASSTSPKETQYFGPGTRLLVL.

The chain uses TRBV27 and TRBJ2-7, with D possibly being TRBD2 (5 bases). Trimming took 3 bases from V and 5 from J, leaving 8 bases between them. This CDR3 has 12 residues. CDR1 MNHEY and CDR2 SMNVEV come from the germline V gene (reference sequence). The CDR3, as DNA: TGTGCCAGCAGTTTGGGGAGCGACGAGCAGTACTTC. Residues: CASSLGSDEQYF.

The V and J genes are TRBV19 and TRBJ1-5; 12 bases are a match to TRBD1. Trimming cost V 4 bases and J 1 base; bases outside gene matches: 8. The CDR3 has 18 amino acids. Germline values: CDR1 LNHDA, CDR2 SQIVND (reference sequence). CDR3 region: CASSTRGQGAISNQPQHF. For the CDR3, the DNA is TGTGCCAGTAGTACCCGGGGACAGGGGGCGATCAGCAATCAGCCCCAGCATTTT.

The chain links TRBV3-1 (or the pseudogene TRBV3-2) to TRBJ1-5; D possibly corresponds to TRBD1 (5 bases). Between the trimmed V and J ends, which lost 3 bases and 7 bases, there was a span of 10 bases. Germline values: CDR1 LGHDT, CDR2 YNNKEL (reference sequence). The CDR3 is 13 amino acids. The CDR3 loop is CASSQMGGQPQHF. In DNA, the CDR3 is TGTGCCAGCAGCCAGATGGGGGGACAGCCCCAGCATTTT.